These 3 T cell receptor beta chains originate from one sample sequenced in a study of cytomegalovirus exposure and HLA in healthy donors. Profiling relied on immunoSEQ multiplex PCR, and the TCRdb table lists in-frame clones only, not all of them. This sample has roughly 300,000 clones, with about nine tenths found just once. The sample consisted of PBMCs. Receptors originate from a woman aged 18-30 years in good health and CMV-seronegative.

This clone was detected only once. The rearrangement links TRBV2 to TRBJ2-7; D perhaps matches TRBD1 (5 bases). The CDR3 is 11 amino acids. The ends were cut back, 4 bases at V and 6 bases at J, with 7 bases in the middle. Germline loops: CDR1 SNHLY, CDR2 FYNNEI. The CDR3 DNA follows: TGTGCCAGCAGTGCCAGGGTCGAGCAGTACTTC. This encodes CASSARVEQYF.

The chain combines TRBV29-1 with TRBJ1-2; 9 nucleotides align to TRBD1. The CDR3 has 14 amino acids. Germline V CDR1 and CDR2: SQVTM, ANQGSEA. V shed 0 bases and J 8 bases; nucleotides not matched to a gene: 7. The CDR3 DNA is TGCAGCGTTGAAGATCAGGACAGGGGCCGAGGCTACACCTTC. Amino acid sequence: CSVEDQDRGRGYTF.

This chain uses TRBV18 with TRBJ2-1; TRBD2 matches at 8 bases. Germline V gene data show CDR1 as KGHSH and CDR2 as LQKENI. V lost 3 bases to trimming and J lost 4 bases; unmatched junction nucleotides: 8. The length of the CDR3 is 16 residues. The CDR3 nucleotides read TGTGCCAGCTCACCTTCCACTAGCGGCCTATACAATGAGCAGTTCTTC. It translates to CASSPSTSGLYNEQFF.